This T cell receptor (beta chain) was sequenced during a study of T cell repertoires in cytomegalovirus infection (dated by TCRdb to 2018 to 2020). Study-wide context: Donor HLA type was relevant to the analysis, because carriage of CMV infection together with the matching HLA type was indicated by public TCR beta signatures. Broad study findings and their caveats: The ex vivo response was dominated by HLA-C-restricted CMV-specific TCR beta clonotypes, and the single most frequent clonotype in two of eight donors was supplied by these HLA-C-restricted clonotypes. Carriers of CMV infection plus the relevant HLA type were discriminated by the cumulative frequency of public TCR beta family members in the study cohort and in an independent roughly 340-donor cohort.

The data were produced on an Illumina HiSeq 1500. The raw public data were reprocessed by TCRdb itself: fastp quality trimming at Q25, MiXCR clonotype calling, in-frame beta chains only. Entries that share a CDR3 protein sequence are merged under the most common genes and DNA. The sample table records 100,000 to 150,000 distinct CDR3 sequences; 8% to 9% of these occur just once. The ten largest account for about 9.5% of the sample. CDR1 and CDR2, looked up from the germline V gene (reference sequence), are MNHNY and SVGAGI. Spanning cysteine to phenylalanine, the CDR3 consists of 14 amino acids. Here the CDR3 DNA is all that survives: 42 bases in frame from base 1. V is reduced by 2 bases and J by 1 base, leaving a spacing of 8 bases between them. In this sample, this clonotype turned up many times. The antigen it recognizes is unknown. No base qualities exist here, and no much larger clone lies one base off it.

This chain is built from TRBV6-6 and TRBJ1-2; the D region possibly corresponds to TRBD1 (5 bases align). The source is a human donor in good health (CMV status not recorded). Some clones in this sample may be carry-over from other donors' samples. Source material: PBMCs. The CDR3 corresponds to CASSYERGNYGYTF. The DNA reads TGTGCCAGCAGTTACGAGAGGGGTAACTATGGCTACACCTTC.